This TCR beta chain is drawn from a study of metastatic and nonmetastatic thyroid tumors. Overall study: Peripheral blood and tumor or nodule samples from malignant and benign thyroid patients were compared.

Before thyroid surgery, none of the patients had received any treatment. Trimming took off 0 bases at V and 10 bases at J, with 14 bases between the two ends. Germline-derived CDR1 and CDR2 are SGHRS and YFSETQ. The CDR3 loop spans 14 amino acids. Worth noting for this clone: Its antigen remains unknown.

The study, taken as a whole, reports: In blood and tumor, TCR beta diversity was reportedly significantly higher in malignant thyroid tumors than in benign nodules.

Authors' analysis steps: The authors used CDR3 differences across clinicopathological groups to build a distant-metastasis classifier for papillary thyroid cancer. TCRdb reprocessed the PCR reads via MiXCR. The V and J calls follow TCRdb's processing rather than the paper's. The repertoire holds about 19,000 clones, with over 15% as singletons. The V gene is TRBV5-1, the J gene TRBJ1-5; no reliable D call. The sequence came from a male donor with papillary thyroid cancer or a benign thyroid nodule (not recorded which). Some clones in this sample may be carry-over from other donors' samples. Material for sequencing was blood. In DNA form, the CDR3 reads TGCGCCAGCAGCTTGGGGGTGGGCGGTCATCCCCAGCATTTT. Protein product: CASSLGVGGHPQHF.